Below, 27 T cell receptor beta chains from the same sample are listed, as sequenced in a study of T cell changes during pregnancy in multiple sclerosis. The protocol was immunoSEQ multiplex PCR, while the TCRdb copy is restricted to in-frame clones and leaves out a portion. The sample lists tens of thousands of clones, about 94% occurring once. The material sequenced was peripheral blood, taken in the third trimester of pregnancy. Source of these receptors: a female donor in good health, enrolled as a control in a pregnancy study.

The chain couples TRBV5-6 to TRBJ1-6, with a tentative D call TRBD1 (6 bases). V was pared by 0 bases and J by 10 bases, with 17 bases between. Germline loops: CDR1 SGHDT, CDR2 YYEEEE. This CDR3 region has 16 residues. The CDR3 DNA reads TGTGCCAGCAGCTTGGTGGGACAAGACCCAGGGTCACCCCTCCACTTT. Encoded protein: CASSLVGQDPGSPLHF. Drawing the rest from reference TRBV5-6 and TRBJ1-6, the complete variable domain is DAGVTQSPTHLIKTRGQQVTLRCSPKSGHDTVSWYQQALGQGPQFIFQYYEEEERQRGNFPDRFSGHQFPNYSSELNVNALLLGDSALYLCASSLVGQDPGSPLHFGNGTRLTVT.

The rearrangement joins TRBV4-1 to TRBJ2-7, with unresolved D. CDR1 MGHRA and CDR2 YSYEKL come from the germline V gene. The V end lost 2 bases, the J end lost 0 bases, and 5 bases lay between the germline ends. The CDR3 is 13 residues long. CDR3 in amino acids: CASSQPHSYEQYF. CDR3 bases: TGCGCCAGCAGCCAACCCCACTCCTACGAGCAGTACTTC.

The genes are TRBV6-1 and TRBJ2-1, with 11 bases fitting TRBD2. The trim removed 3 bases at V and 10 bases at J, leaving 17 bases unmatched. The V gene's germline CDR1 is MNHNS and CDR2 SASEGT. The CDR3 loop spans 18 amino acids. The CDR3 here is CASSDWALLAGVAEEQFF. The CDR3 region has the DNA TGTGCCAGCAGTGATTGGGCCTTACTAGCGGGAGTGGCGGAAGAGCAGTTCTTC.

The V call is TRBV13, the J call TRBJ2-7; 7 bases are a match to TRBD1. CDR1 is PRHDT and CDR2 is FYEKMQ in the germline V gene (reference sequence). CDR3 length: 14 amino acids. V was clipped by 1 base and J by 7 bases; unmatched bases: 7. CDR3 protein: CASSLVSTGIEQYF. The CDR3 DNA reads as TGTGCCAGCAGCTTAGTATCGACAGGGATAGAGCAGTACTTC.

The rearrangement links TRBV2 to TRBJ2-7, with D possibly TRBD2 on 6 matching bases. Germline assignment: CDR1 SNHLY and CDR2 FYNNEI. This CDR3 is 13 amino acids long. V dropped 9 bases and J dropped 0 bases, with 12 bases sitting between them. CDR3 sequence: CASRSGASYEQYF. For the CDR3, the DNA is TGTGCCAGTCGATCGGGAGCCTCCTACGAGCAGTACTTC.

The V and J genes are TRBV28 and TRBJ2-3; TRBD1 aligns across 7 bases. CDR1 and CDR2 from the germline V gene are MDHEN and SYDVKM. The CDR3 consists of 14 residues. The V segment lost 5 bases and the J segment 2 bases; nucleotides outside the gene matches: 4. The CDR3 is CASSGTASTDTQYF. The CDR3 bases are TGTGCCAGCAGTGGGACAGCTTCCACAGATACGCAGTATTTT.

The chain has TRBV27 and TRBJ1-5; TRBD1 matches at 7 bases. Germline-derived CDR1 and CDR2 are MNHEY and SMNVEV (reference sequence). The V segment lost 3 bases and the J segment 4 bases; nucleotides outside the gene matches: 6. This CDR3 comprises 15 residues. The CDR3 region is CASSFRAGGNQPQHF. CDR3 DNA sequence: TGTGCCAGCAGTTTCAGGGCAGGGGGGAATCAGCCCCAGCATTTT.

The rearrangement links TRBV5-4 to TRBJ2-5; possibly TRBD2 for D (5 bases). In germline, CDR1 is SGHNT, CDR2 YYREEE (reference sequence). The CDR3 loop spans 14 amino acids. Between the trimmed V and J ends, which lost 0 bases and 7 bases, there was a span of 13 bases. The chain's CDR3 is CASSLGGRVGTQYF. In DNA, the CDR3 is TGTGCCAGCAGCTTGGGAGGGAGAGTTGGGACCCAGTACTTC.

CDR3: CASSSRVVTEAFF. CDR3 nucleotides: TGTGCCAGCAGCAGCAGGGTAGTGACTGAAGCTTTCTTT. The chain uses TRBV7-8 and TRBJ1-1, with D perhaps TRBD1 (5 bases). The germline V and J ends were trimmed by 5 bases and 5 bases, with 12 bases remaining between them. There are 13 residues in the CDR3. Germline assignment: CDR1 SGHVS and CDR2 FQNEAQ.

The chain joins TRBV28 to TRBJ2-7; TRBD1 might be the D (5 bases). Deletions cut 11 bases from V and 7 bases from J, with 18 bases between. Germline CDR1 reads MDHEN; CDR2 reads SYDVKM. This CDR3 spans 12 amino acids. This chain's CDR3 is CASRGANGEQYF. The CDR3 region has the DNA TGTGCCTCTAGGGGCGCGAATGGGGAGCAGTACTTC.

This chain uses TRBV4-1 with TRBJ2-1; 16 nucleotides match TRBD2. J was trimmed by 15 bases and V by 3 bases; bases with no gene match: 8. The CDR3 is made up of 15 amino acids. The germline gives CDR1 MGHRA, CDR2 YSYEKL. As DNA, the CDR3 is TGCGCCAGCAGCCAGCTGGGACTAGCGGGAGGGGGTCCGTTCTTC. Its translation: CASSQLGLAGGGPFF.

V and J are TRBV6-1 and TRBJ2-7; D possibly corresponds to TRBD1 (6 bases). The CDR3 spans 15 residues. Germline V gene sequence: CDR1 MNHNS, CDR2 SASEGT. V was shortened by 7 bases and J by 0 bases, with 16 bases between the two germline ends. Here the CDR3 DNA reads TGTGCCAGCATGGGTCTGGGACAAAGCTCCTACGAGCAGTACTTC. Translation: CASMGLGQSSYEQYF.

J is TRBJ1-5 and V is TRBV5-6, with D possibly being TRBD1 (5 bases). The CDR3 is 14 amino acids. The V end was cut by 0 bases, the J end by 9 bases, with 13 bases between. The germline gives CDR1 SGHDT, CDR2 YYEEEE. Written as DNA, the CDR3 is TGTGCCAGCAGCTTGGGGACCGGGGGTCGGCCCCAGCATTTT. Encoded protein: CASSLGTGGRPQHF.

The chain links TRBV7-7 to TRBJ1-1, with TRBD1 as a possible D gene (6 bases). The V and J ends lost 1 base and 11 bases respectively, with 14 bases between them. Germline lookup yields CDR1 SSHAT and CDR2 FNYEAQ (reference sequence). The CDR3 has 13 amino acids. The chain's CDR3 is CASSLEPNREAFF. The CDR3 DNA reads as TGTGCCAGCAGCTTAGAACCCAACAGGGAGGCTTTCTTT.

J is TRBJ2-7 and V is TRBV15, with 8 positions matching TRBD1. The length of the CDR3 is 14 residues. Per the germline V gene, CDR1 is LNHNV and CDR2 is YYDKDF (reference sequence). Trimming at V came to 7 bases and at J to 4 bases, leaving 9 bases not matched to a gene. The CDR3 protein is CATKNQGASYEQYF. DNA of the CDR3: TGTGCCACCAAGAACCAGGGGGCCTCTTACGAGCAGTACTTC.

This clone has a single count. V is TRBV5-1 and J is TRBJ1-5, with a tentative D call TRBD1 (5 bases). Germline loops: CDR1 SGHRS, CDR2 YFSETQ. V was trimmed by 4 bases and J by 5 bases, leaving 13 bases between them. CDR3 size: 14 residues. CDR3 nucleotides: TGCGCCAGCAGCCCTCAGGGAGGAGATCAGCCCCAGCATTTT. Its protein is CASSPQGGDQPQHF.

For this clone: A much larger clonotype is one base distant, so this may be a read error. Other DNA sequences from this sample encode an identical CDR3 as well. The chain has TRBV7-7 and TRBJ2-7; 7 nucleotides align to TRBD1. Germline V CDR1 and CDR2: SSHAT, FNYEAQ (reference sequence). The CDR3 has 13 amino acids. The CDR3 region has the DNA TGTGCTAGCAGCCCAGGGGGACCTTACGAGCAGTACTTC. Protein sequence: CASSPGGPYEQYF.

The chain combines TRBV7-9 with TRBJ2-2, with a weak D call TRBD1 (6 bases). Trimming took off 10 bases at V and 0 bases at J, with 15 bases between the two ends. This CDR3 spans 15 amino acids. Germline V gives CDR1 SEHNR, CDR2 FQNEAQ (reference sequence). Written as DNA, the CDR3 is TGTGCCACCCCACCAGGGGCCGCGAACACCGGGGAGCTGTTTTTT. This encodes CATPPGAANTGELFF.

The chain joins TRBV30 to TRBJ2-5; D is perhaps TRBD2 (5 bases). The CDR3 is 16 amino acids. V was pared by 5 bases and J by 2 bases, with 21 bases between. Germline-derived CDR1 and CDR2 are GTSNPN and SVGIG (reference sequence). Here the CDR3 reads CAWASPQSSGQETQYF. For the CDR3, the DNA is TGTGCCTGGGCCAGTCCCCAATCAAGCGGACAAGAGACCCAGTACTTC.

This chain connects TRBV10-3 to TRBJ2-7; D might be TRBD2 (5 bases). The CDR3 loop spans 15 amino acids. With 10 bases removed from V and 0 bases from J, the gap between germline ends came to 19 bases. CDR1 is ENHRY and CDR2 is SYGVKD in the germline V gene. CDR3: CATAATGISSYEQYF. The CDR3 DNA is TGTGCCACAGCCGCAACCGGGATTAGCTCCTACGAGCAGTACTTC.

The V call is TRBV9, the J call TRBJ2-5; a weak D match, TRBD1 (6 bases). This CDR3 spans 18 amino acids. V gave up 5 bases and J gave up 2 bases, with 25 bases separating them. Germline CDR1 and CDR2: SGDLS and YYNGEE. The CDR3 loop is CASRSKGTYLRDQETQYF. CDR3 nucleotide sequence: TGTGCCAGCAGGTCGAAGGGGACATACCTAAGGGATCAAGAGACCCAGTACTTC.

The chain has TRBV27 and TRBJ2-3, with a possible D match to TRBD1 (5 bases). Germline assignment: CDR1 MNHEY and CDR2 SMNVEV (reference sequence). There are 14 residues in the CDR3. Trimming removed 5 bases from V and 9 bases from J, with 18 bases in between. The CDR3 sequence: CASSPKKTVKTQYF. As DNA, the CDR3 is TGTGCCAGCAGTCCTAAAAAGACAGTCAAAACGCAGTATTTT.

This clone appeared a single time. The rearrangement links TRBV6-5 to TRBJ2-3; TRBD1 is a possible D gene (6 bases). V dropped 9 bases and J dropped 7 bases, with 20 bases sitting between them. Germline CDR1 and CDR2: MNHEY and SVGAGI. There are 14 residues in the CDR3. CDR3 DNA sequence: TGTGCCAGTGCAACAGGGAACTCCTTCAATACGCAGTATTTT. It specifies CASATGNSFNTQYF.

This chain uses TRBV2 with TRBJ2-5; TRBD2 is a possible D gene (6 bases). Germline-derived CDR1 and CDR2 are SNHLY and FYNNEI. The CDR3 runs 14 residues. V was shortened by 3 bases and J by 6 bases, with 14 bases between the two germline ends. In nucleotides, the CDR3 is TGTGCCAGCAGTGACGCCCCCGCGGGGAAGACCCAGTACTTC. This codes for CASSDAPAGKTQYF.

V gene TRBV7-6 combines with J gene TRBJ1-1, with 10 nucleotides matching TRBD1. CDR1 is SGHVS and CDR2 is FNYEAQ in the germline V gene. This CDR3 region has 13 residues. V was pared by 1 base and J by 11 bases, with 4 bases of the junction left unmatched. CDR3 loop: CASSLGQGARAFF. CDR3 in DNA: TGTGCCAGCAGCTTAGGACAGGGGGCGCGGGCTTTCTTT.

CDR3 DNA sequence: TGCGCCAGCAGCTTGGGAACAGGGTCAGATACGCAGTATTTT. It translates to CASSLGTGSDTQYF. The V gene is TRBV5-1, the J gene TRBJ2-3; TRBD1 might be the D (6 bases). The V gene's germline CDR1 is SGHRS and CDR2 YFSETQ. V was clipped by 0 bases and J by 4 bases, with 9 bases between them. CDR3 size: 14 residues.

This chain joins TRBV6-1 and TRBJ2-1, with 8 nucleotides matching TRBD2. Looked up from germline, CDR1 is MNHNS and CDR2 is SASEGT. The CDR3 is 12 amino acids. Trimming cost V 11 bases and J 9 bases; bases outside gene matches: 9. CDR3 sequence: CAAGGSTPEQFF. The CDR3 region has the DNA TGTGCCGCGGGGGGAAGCACCCCTGAGCAGTTCTTC.